The clone carrying this T cell receptor (beta chain) was seen a few times. The authors negatively isolated CD8+ and CD4+ T cells and FACS-enriched TEMRA cells. Germline-derived CDR1 and CDR2 are DFQATT and SNEGSKA (reference sequence). V shed 6 bases, J shed 4 bases, and the junction held 5 bases outside the gene matches. The CDR3 has 13 amino acids. The entry originates in a study of CD8 T cells in Susac syndrome. A quantity of about 0.45 to 1 ug RNA underwent reverse transcription using random hexamers. immunoSEQ multiplex PCR amplified TCR beta CDR3 across 54 Vbeta, 13 Jbeta. TCRdb analysed the immunoSEQ multiplex PCR reads with MiXCR anew, one entry per CDR3 protein. The data contain about 22,000 distinct CDR3 sequences, approximately 93% of them singletons.

This TCR was recovered from a human donor in good health. V gene TRBV20-1 combines with J gene TRBJ1-1; 10 positions match TRBD1. Sequencing input: CD8+ T cells from PBMCs. CDR3 amino acids: CSARDRGTTEAFF. The CDR3 DNA is TGCAGTGCCCGGGACAGGGGTACCACTGAAGCTTTCTTT.